This T cell receptor (beta chain) was sequenced in a study of T cell changes during pregnancy in multiple sclerosis. This clone is a singleton in its sample. Libraries were prepared by immunoSEQ multiplex PCR; TCRdb keeps only in-frame clonotypes and omits some of them. The data contain tens of thousands of clones, about 96% of them singletons. The CDR3 runs 16 residues. Per germline, CDR1 SGDLS and CDR2 YYNGEE. Trimming at V came to 1 base and at J to 5 bases, leaving 3 bases not matched to a gene. This chain uses TRBV9 with TRBJ2-1, with TRBD2 identical over 13 bases. This sample comprised CD8+ T cells from peripheral blood mononuclear cells, obtained after pregnancy. The sequence was obtained from a female donor with multiple sclerosis, enrolled in a pregnancy study. The CDR3 bases are TGTGCCAGCAGCGTATCGACTAGCGGGAGGAACAATGAGCAGTTCTTC. Its protein is CASSVSTSGRNNEQFF.